The clone carrying this TCR beta chain has just one count. Its antigen is as yet unknown. Amplification by 5'RACE using constant-segment primers produced TCR alpha and TCR beta cDNA libraries that carried sample barcodes and UMIs. MiXCR, applied by TCRdb to the 5' RACE reads, yields one record per CDR3 protein. The top ten clones hold around 13% of a sample with some 130,000 distinct CDR3 sequences, around a sixth of them seen once. This entry is derived from a study of T-cell memory formation after mild COVID-19. Overall study context: TCR clusters were mostly donor specific. General observations from the study: CD4+ contracting clones were found mainly in CM and EM, and CD8+ ones in EMRA.

The CDR3 totals 14 residues. Germline-derived CDR1 and CDR2 are SQVTM and ANQGSEA. V dropped 6 bases and J dropped 2; count of bases not matched to a gene: 7. The V call is TRBV29-1, the J call TRBJ1-2, with TRBD1 identical over 9 bases. This sequence originates from an adult woman who had mild COVID-19 (a few samples of this study predate the infection). Cell type and time point are not known. Sequencing was carried out using PBMCs or a T cell subset sorted from them (not recorded which). The CDR3 coding sequence is TGCAGCGTCTCCAACAGGGGGCTGAACTATGGCTACACCTTC. This sequence encodes CSVSNRGLNYGYTF.